The TCR beta chain under discussion was sequenced for a study of cytomegalovirus exposure and HLA in healthy donors. The wider study: A prior analysis found roughly 100 million unique TCR beta sequences from some 200 million T cells.

Whole-study results and caveats: Some V segments (TRBV6-2 and TRBV6-3 among them) were excluded as indistinguishable. A later analysis found that most CMV-associated TCR beta chains appeared HLA-restricted.

Primers for the PCR totalled 60 Vbeta and 13 Jbeta. Data came from immunoSEQ multiplex PCR; TCRdb stores just in-frame clones and leaves some out. The sample includes 150,000 to 200,000 clones, 80% to 85% of them seen just once. CDR1 is SEHNR and CDR2 is FQNEAQ in the germline V gene (reference sequence). Trimming took 1 base from V and 4 from J, leaving 11 bases between them. The CDR3 loop spans 15 amino acids. Worth noting for this clone: Its target is not known.

Sequencing was performed on PBMCs. The chain couples TRBV7-9 to TRBJ1-3; D is possibly TRBD1 (5 bases). The TCR was taken from a man aged 50-60 years in good health and CMV-seropositive. The CDR3 nucleotides read TGTGCCAGCAGCTTAGATGGGGCGGCGGGAAACACCATATATTTT. Translated, it gives CASSLDGAAGNTIYF.